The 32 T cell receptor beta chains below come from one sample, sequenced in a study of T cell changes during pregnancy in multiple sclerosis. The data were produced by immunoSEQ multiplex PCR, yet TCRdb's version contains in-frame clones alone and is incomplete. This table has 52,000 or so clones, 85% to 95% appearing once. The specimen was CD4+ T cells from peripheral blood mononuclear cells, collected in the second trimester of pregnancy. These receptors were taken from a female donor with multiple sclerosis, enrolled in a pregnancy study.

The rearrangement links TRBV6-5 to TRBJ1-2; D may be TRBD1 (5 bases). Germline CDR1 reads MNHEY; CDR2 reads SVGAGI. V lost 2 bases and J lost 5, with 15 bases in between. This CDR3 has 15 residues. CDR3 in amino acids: CASSYAPGQAYGYTF. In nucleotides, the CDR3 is TGTGCCAGCAGTTACGCCCCAGGGCAGGCTTATGGCTACACCTTC.

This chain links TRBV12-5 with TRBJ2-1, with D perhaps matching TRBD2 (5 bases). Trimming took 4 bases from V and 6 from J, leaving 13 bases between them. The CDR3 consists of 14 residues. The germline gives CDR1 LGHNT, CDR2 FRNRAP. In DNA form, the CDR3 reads TGTGCTAGTGGTTCAACCGGGATAGGCAATGAGCAGTTCTTC. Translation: CASGSTGIGNEQFF.

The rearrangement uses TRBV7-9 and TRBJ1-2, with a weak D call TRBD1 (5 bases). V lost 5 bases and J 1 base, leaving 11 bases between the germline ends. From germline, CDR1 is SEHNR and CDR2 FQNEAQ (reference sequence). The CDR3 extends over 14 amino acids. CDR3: CASSGGAHNYGYTF. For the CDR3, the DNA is TGTGCCAGCAGCGGAGGGGCCCATAACTATGGCTACACCTTC.

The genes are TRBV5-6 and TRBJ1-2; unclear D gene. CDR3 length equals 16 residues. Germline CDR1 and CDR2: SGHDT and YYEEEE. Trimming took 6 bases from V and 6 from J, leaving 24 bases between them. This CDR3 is CASTDNFGLPRDGYTF. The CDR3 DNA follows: TGTGCCAGCACCGATAACTTTGGACTCCCACGGGATGGCTACACCTTC. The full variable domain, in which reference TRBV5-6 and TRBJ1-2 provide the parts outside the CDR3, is DAGVTQSPTHLIKTRGQQVTLRCSPKSGHDTVSWYQQALGQGPQFIFQYYEEEERQRGNFPDRFSGHQFPNYSSELNVNALLLGDSALYLCASTDNFGLPRDGYTFGSGTRLTVV.

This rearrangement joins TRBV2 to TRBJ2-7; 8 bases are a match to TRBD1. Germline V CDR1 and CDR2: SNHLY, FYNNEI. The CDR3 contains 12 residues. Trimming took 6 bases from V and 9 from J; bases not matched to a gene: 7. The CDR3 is CASRIDRGWQYF. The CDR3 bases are TGTGCCAGCAGGATAGACAGGGGCTGGCAGTACTTC.

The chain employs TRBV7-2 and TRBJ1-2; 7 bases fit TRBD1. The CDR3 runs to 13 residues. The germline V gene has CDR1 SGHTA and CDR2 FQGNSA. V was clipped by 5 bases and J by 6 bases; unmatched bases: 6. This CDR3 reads CASSATTGHGYTF. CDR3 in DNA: TGTGCCAGCAGCGCCACGACAGGGCATGGCTACACCTTC.

The CDR3 DNA reads as TGTGCCAGCAGCGTAGATCCGAGGGGGCGCGACAATGAGCAGTTCTTC. It yields the protein CASSVDPRGRDNEQFF. This rearrangement joins TRBV9 to TRBJ2-1; 7 positions agree with TRBD1. Germline CDR1 is SGDLS and CDR2 is YYNGEE. CDR3 size: 16 residues. V lost 0 bases to trimming and J lost 5 bases; unmatched junction nucleotides: 8.

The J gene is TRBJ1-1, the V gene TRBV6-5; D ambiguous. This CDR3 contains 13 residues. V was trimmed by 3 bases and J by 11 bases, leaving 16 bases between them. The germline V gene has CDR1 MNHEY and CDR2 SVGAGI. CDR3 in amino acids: CASSYGPTTGAFF. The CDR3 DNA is TGTGCCAGCAGTTATGGTCCGACAACTGGGGCTTTCTTT.

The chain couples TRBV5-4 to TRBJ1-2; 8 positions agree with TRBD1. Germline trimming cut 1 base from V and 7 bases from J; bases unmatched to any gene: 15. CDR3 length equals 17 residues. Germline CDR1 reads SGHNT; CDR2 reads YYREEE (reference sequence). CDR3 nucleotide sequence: TGTGCCAGCAGCTTGTCGCGGACAGGGTTGCTTCTAGGTGGCTACACCTTC. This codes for CASSLSRTGLLLGGYTF.

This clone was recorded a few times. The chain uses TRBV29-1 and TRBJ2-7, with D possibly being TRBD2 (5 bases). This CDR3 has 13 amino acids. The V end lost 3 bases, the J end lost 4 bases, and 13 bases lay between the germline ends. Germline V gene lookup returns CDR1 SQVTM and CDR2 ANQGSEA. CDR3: CSVDGLAGYEQYF. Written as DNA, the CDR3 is TGCAGCGTTGACGGCCTAGCTGGTTACGAGCAGTACTTC.

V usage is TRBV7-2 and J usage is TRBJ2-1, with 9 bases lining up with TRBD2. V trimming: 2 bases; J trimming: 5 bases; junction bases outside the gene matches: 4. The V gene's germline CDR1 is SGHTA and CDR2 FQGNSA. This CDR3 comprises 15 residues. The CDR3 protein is CASSLSRGGDNEQFF. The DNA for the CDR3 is TGTGCCAGCAGCTTATCTCGCGGGGGGGACAATGAGCAGTTCTTC.

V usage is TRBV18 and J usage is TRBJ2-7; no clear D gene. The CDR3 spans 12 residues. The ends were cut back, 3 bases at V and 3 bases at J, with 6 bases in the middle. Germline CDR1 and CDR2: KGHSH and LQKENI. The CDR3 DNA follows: TGTGCCAGCTCACCGGCGGACTACGAGCAGTACTTC. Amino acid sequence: CASSPADYEQYF.

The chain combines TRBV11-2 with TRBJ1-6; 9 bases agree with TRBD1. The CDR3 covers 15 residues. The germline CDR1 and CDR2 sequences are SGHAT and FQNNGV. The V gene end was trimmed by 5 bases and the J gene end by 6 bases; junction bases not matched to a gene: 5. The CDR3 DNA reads TGTGCCAGCAGCGCCTACAGGGGGCCTAATTCACCCCTCCACTTT. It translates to CASSAYRGPNSPLHF.

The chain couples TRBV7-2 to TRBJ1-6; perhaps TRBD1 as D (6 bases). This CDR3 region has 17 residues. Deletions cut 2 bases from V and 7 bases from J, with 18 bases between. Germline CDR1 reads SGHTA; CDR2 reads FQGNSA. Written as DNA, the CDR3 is TGTGCCAGCAGCTTACGTAACTCGGACAGCAAAAATTCACCCCTCCACTTT. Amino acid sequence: CASSLRNSDSKNSPLHF.

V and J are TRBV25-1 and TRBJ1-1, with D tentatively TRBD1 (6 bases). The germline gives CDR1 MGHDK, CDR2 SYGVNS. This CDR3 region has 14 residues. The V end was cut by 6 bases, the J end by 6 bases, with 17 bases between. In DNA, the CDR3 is TGTGCCAGCAGCCCCCGGACAGTCAGCTCTGAAGCTTTCTTT. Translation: CASSPRTVSSEAFF.

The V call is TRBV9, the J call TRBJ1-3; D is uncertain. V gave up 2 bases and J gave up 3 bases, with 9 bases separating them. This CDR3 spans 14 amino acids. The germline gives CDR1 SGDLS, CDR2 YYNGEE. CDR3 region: CASSVGIGGNTIYF. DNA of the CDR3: TGTGCCAGCAGCGTCGGTATCGGTGGAAACACCATATATTTT. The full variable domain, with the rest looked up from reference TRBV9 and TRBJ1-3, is DSGVTQTPKHLITATGQRVTLRCSPRSGDLSVYWYQQSLDQGLQFLIQYYNGEERAKGNILERFSAQQFPDLHSELNLSSLELGDSALYFCASSVGIGGNTIYFGEGSWLTVV.

The CDR3 coding sequence is TGTGCCAGCAGCTCACACAACACAAGACAGGGGGCGCAGGACTATGGCTACACCTTC. Protein product: CASSSHNTRQGAQDYGYTF. This chain connects TRBV7-8 to TRBJ1-2, with TRBD1 identical over 10 bases. The CDR3 sequence is 19 residues long. From germline, CDR1 is SGHVS and CDR2 FQNEAQ. With V trimmed by 4 bases and J by 3 bases, 17 bases remained unmatched.

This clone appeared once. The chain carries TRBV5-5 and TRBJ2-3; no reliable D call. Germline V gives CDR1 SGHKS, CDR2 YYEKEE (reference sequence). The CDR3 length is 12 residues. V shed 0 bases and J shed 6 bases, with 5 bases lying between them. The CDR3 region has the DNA TGTGCCAGCAGCTTGGACGGGGATACGCAGTATTTT. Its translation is CASSLDGDTQYF.

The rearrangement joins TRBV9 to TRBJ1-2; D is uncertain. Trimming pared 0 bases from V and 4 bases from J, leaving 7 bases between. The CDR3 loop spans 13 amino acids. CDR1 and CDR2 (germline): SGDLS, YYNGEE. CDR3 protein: CASSVDTSYGYTF. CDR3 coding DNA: TGTGCCAGCAGCGTAGATACGAGCTATGGCTACACCTTC.

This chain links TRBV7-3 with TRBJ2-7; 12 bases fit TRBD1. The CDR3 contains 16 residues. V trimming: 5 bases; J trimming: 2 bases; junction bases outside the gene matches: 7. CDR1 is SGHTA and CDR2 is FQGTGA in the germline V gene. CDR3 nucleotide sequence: TGTGCCAGCAGCCAGACCGGGACAGGGGGCCCCTACGAGCAGTACTTC. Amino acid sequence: CASSQTGTGGPYEQYF.

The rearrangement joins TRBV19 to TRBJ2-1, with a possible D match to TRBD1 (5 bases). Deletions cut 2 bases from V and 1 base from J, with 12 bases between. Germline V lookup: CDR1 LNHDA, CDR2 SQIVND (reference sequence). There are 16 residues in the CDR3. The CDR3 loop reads CASSISGPGSYNEQFF. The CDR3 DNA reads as TGTGCCAGTAGTATATCAGGGCCTGGATCCTACAATGAGCAGTTCTTC.

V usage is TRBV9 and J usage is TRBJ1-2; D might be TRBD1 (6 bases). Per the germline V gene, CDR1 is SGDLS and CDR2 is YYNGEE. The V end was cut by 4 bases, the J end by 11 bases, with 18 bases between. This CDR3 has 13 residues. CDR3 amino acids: CASSKQGGAGYTF. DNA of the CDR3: TGTGCCAGCAGCAAACAAGGGGGGGCCGGTTACACCTTC.

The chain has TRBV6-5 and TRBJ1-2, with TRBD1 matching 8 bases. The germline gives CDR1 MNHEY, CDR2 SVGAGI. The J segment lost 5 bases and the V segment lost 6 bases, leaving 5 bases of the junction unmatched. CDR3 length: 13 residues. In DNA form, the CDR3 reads TGTGCCAGCAGCCCAGGGGGCAGATATGGCTACACCTTC. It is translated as CASSPGGRYGYTF.

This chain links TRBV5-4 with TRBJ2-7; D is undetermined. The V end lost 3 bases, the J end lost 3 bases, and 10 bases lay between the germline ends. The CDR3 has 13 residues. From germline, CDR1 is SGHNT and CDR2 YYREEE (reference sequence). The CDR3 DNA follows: TGTGCCAGCAGCTCCGGAAGGAGCTACGAGCAGTACTTC. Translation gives CASSSGRSYEQYF.

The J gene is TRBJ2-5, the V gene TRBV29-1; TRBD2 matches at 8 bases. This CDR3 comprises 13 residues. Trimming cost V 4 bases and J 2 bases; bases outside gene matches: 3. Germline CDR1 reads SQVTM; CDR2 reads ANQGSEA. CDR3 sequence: CSVVVAGQETQYF. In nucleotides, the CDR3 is TGCAGCGTTGTTGTAGCGGGGCAAGAGACCCAGTACTTC. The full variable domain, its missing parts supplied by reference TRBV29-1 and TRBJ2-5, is SAVISQKPSRDICQRGTSLTIQCQVDSQVTMMFWYRQQPGQSLTLIATANQGSEATYESGFVIDKFPISRPNLTFSTLTVSNMSPEDSSIYLCSVVVAGQETQYFGPGTRLLVL.

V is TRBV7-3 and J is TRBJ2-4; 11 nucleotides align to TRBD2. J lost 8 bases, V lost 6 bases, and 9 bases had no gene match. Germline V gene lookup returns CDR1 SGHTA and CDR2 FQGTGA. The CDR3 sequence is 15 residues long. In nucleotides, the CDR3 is TGTGCCAGCAGTATTAGCGGGGGGGCCGGAGACATTCAGTACTTC. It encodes CASSISGGAGDIQYF.

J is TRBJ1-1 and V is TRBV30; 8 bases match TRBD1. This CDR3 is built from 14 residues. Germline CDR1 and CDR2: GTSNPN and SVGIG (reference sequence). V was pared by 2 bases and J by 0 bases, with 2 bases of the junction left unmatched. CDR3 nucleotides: TGTGCCTGGAGTTTGGGACAGGTGAACACTGAAGCTTTCTTT. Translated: CAWSLGQVNTEAFF.

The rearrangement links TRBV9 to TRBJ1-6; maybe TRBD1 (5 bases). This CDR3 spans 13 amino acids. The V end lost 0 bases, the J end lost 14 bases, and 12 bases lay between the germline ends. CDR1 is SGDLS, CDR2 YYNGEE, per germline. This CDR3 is CASSVATPGALHF. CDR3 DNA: TGTGCCAGCAGCGTAGCGACTCCGGGGGCCCTCCACTTT.

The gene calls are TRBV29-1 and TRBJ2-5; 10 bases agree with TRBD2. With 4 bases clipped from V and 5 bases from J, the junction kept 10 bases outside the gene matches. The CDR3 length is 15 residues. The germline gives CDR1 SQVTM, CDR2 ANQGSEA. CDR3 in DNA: TGCAGCGTTGTTCTGCAGCGGGGGGGCGGGGAGACCCAGTACTTC. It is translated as CSVVLQRGGGETQYF.

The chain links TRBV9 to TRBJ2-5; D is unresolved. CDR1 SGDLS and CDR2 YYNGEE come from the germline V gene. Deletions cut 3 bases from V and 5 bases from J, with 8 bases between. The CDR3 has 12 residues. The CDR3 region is CASSAPRETQYF. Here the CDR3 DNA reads TGTGCCAGCAGCGCCCCCCGGGAGACCCAGTACTTC.

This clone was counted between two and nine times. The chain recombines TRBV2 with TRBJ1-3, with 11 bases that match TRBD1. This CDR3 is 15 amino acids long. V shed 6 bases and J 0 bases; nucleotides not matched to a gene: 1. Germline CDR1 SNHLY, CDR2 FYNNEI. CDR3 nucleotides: TGTGCCAGCAGGGACAGGGGGCACTCTGGAAACACCATATATTTT. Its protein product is CASRDRGHSGNTIYF. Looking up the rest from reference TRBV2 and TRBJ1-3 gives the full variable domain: EPEVTQTPSHQVTQMGQEVILRCVPISNHLYFYWYRQILGQKVEFLVSFYNNEISEKSEIFDDQFSVERPDGSNFTLKIRSTKLEDSAMYFCASRDRGHSGNTIYFGEGSWLTVV.

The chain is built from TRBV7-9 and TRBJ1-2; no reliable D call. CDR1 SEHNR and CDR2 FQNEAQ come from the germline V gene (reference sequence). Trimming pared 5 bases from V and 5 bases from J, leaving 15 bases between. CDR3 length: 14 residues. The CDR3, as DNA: TGTGCCAGCAGCCCCCCGGGAGGTCAATATGGCTACACCTTC. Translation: CASSPPGGQYGYTF.